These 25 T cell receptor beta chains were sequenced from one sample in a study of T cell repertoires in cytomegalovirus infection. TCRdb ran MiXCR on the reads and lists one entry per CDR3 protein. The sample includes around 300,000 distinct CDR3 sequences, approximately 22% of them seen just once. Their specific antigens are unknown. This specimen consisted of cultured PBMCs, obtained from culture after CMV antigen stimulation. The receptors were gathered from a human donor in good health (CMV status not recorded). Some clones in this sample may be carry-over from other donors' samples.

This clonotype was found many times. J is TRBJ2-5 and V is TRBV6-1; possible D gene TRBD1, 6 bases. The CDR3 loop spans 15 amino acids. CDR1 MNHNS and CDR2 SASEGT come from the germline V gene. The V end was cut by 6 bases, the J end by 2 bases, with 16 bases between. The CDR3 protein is CASRDRRLSQETQYF. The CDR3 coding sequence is TGTGCCAGCAGAGACAGGCGACTATCACAAGAGACCCAGTACTTC.

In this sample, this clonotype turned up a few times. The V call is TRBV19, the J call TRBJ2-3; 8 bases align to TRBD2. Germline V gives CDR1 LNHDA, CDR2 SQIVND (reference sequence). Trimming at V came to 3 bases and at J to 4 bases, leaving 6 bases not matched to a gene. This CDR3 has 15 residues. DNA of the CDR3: TGTGCCAGTAGTATGATTTCTAGCGGGTCAGATACGCAGTATTTT. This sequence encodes CASSMISSGSDTQYF.

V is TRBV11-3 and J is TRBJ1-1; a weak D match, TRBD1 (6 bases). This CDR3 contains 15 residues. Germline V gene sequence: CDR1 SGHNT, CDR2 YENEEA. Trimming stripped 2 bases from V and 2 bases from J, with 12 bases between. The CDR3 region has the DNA TGTGCCAGCAGCTTATTAGGGGGACTCAACACTGAAGCTTTCTTT. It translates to CASSLLGGLNTEAFF.

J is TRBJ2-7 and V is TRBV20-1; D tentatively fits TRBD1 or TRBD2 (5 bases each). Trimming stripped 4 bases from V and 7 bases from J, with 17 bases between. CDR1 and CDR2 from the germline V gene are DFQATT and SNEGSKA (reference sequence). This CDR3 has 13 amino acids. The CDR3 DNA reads TGCAGTGCTACCGGGACCTACCTTACGGAGCAGTACTTC. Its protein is CSATGTYLTEQYF.

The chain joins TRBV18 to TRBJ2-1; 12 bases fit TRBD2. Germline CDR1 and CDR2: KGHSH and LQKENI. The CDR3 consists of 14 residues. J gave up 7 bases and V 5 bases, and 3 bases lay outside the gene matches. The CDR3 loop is CASSVTSGRNEQFF. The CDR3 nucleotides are TGTGCCAGCTCAGTGACTAGCGGGAGAAATGAGCAGTTCTTC.

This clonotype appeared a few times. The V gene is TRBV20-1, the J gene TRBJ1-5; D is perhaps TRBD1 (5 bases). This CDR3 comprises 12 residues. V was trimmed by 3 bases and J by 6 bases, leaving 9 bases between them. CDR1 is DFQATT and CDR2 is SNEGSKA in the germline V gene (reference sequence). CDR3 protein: CSASMGGQPQHF. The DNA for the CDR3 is TGCAGTGCTAGTATGGGGGGTCAGCCCCAGCATTTT.

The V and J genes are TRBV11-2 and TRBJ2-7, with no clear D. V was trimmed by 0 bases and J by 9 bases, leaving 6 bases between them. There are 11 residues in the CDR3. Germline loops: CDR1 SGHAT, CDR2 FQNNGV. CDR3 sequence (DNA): TGTGCCAGCAGCTTAGACCTCCGGCAGTACGTC. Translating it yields CASSLDLRQYV.

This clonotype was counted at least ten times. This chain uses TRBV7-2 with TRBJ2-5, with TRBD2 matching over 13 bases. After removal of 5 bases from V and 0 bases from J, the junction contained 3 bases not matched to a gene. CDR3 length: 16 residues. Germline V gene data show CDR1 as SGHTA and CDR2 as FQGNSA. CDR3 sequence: CASSPGTSGNQETQYF. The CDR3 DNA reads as TGTGCCAGCAGCCCAGGGACTAGCGGGAACCAAGAGACCCAGTACTTC.

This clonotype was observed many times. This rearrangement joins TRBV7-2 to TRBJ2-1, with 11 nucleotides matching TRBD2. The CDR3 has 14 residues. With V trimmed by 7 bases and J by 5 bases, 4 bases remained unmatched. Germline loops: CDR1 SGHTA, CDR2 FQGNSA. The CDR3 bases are TGTGCCAGCACCCCGGGACTAGCGGACAATGAGCAGTTCTTC. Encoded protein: CASTPGLADNEQFF.

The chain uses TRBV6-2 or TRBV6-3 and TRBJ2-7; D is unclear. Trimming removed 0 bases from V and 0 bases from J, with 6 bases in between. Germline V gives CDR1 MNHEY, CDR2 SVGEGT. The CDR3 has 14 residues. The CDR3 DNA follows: TGTGCCAGCAGTTACTCTGGCAGCTCCTACGAGCAGTACGTC. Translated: CASSYSGSSYEQYV.

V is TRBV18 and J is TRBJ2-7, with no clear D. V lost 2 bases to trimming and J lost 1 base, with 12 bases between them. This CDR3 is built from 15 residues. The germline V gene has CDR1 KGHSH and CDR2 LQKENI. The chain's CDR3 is CASSPSFEDSYEQYF. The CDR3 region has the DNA TGTGCCAGCTCACCAAGTTTCGAGGATTCCTACGAGCAGTACTTC.

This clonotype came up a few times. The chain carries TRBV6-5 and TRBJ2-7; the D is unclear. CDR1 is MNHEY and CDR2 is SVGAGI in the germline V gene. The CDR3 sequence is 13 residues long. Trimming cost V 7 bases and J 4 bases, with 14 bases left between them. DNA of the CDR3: TGTGCCAGCAAGTTTGCCAGAGATTACGAGCAGTACTTC. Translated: CASKFARDYEQYF.

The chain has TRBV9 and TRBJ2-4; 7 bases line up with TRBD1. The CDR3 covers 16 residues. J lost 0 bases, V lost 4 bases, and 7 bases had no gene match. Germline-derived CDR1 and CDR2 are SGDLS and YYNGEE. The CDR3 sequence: CASSSGTALAKNIQYF. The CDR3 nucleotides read TGTGCCAGCAGCTCCGGGACAGCACTAGCCAAAAACATTCAGTACTTC.

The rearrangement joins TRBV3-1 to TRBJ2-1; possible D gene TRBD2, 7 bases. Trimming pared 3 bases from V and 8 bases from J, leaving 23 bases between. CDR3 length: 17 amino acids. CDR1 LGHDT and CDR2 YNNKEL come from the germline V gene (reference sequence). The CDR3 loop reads CASSHPSEGGPGDEQFF. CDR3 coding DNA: TGTGCCAGCAGCCATCCCTCCGAGGGAGGGCCAGGGGATGAGCAGTTCTTC.

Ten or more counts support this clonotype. The CDR3 region has the DNA TGTGCCAGCAGTCCAAGAGCGGGGGTAAACACAGATACGCAGTATTTT. Its translation is CASSPRAGVNTDTQYF. V and J are TRBV6-1 and TRBJ2-3, with 8 bases fitting TRBD2. CDR1 and CDR2 (germline): MNHNS, SASEGT. The V segment lost 5 bases and the J segment 2 bases; nucleotides outside the gene matches: 9. The length of the CDR3 is 16 residues.

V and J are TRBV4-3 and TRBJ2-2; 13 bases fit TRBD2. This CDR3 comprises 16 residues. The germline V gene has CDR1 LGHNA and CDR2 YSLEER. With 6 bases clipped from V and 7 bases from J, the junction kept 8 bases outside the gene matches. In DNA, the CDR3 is TGCGCCAGCAGTCCGGGACTAGCGGGATCGGTCGGGGAGCTGTTTTTT. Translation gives CASSPGLAGSVGELFF.

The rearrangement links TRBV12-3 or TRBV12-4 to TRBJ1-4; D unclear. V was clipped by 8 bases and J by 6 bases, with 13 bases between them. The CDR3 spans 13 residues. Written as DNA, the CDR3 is TGTGCCAGCTACCTTGCGGGAGATGAAAAACTGTTTTTT. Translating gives CASYLAGDEKLFF.

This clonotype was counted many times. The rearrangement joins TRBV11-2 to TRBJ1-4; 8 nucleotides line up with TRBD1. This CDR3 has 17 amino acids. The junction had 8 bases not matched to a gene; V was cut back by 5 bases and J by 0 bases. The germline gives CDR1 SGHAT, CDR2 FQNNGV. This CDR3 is CASSPLGQATTNEKLFF. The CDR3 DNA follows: TGTGCCAGCAGCCCTCTGGGACAGGCGACAACTAATGAAAAACTGTTTTTT.

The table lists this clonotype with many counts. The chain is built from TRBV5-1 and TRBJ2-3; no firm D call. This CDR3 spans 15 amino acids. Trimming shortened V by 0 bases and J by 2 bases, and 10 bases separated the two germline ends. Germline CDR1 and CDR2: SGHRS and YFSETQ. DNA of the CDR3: TGCGCCAGCAGCTTGGCCCCCTCCCCCACAGATACGCAGTATTTT. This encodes CASSLAPSPTDTQYF.

The CDR3 region is CASSLGGQGYTEAFF. The CDR3 DNA sequence: TGTGCCAGCAGCTTGGGCGGACAGGGGTATACTGAAGCTTTCTTT. The gene calls are TRBV5-4 and TRBJ1-1; 9 bases align to TRBD1. The length of the CDR3 is 15 residues. Germline V gene lookup returns CDR1 SGHNT and CDR2 YYREEE (reference sequence). V trimming: 0 bases; J trimming: 5 bases; junction bases outside the gene matches: 5.

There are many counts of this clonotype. The CDR3 reads CASSFGETGNTIYF. The CDR3 region has the DNA TGTGCCAGCAGCTTTGGAGAGACTGGAAACACCATATATTTT. The rearrangement joins TRBV7-2 to TRBJ1-3, with D unresolved. V dropped 3 bases and J dropped 2 bases, with 8 bases sitting between them. The germline V gene encodes CDR1 SGHTA and CDR2 FQGNSA. CDR3 length: 14 residues. Drawing the rest from reference TRBV7-2 and TRBJ1-3, the complete variable domain is GAGVSQSPSNKVTEKGKDVELRCDPISGHTALYWYRQSLGQGLEFLIYFQGNSAPDKSGLPSDRFSAERTGGSVSTLTIQRTQQEDSAVYLCASSFGETGNTIYFGEGSWLTVV.

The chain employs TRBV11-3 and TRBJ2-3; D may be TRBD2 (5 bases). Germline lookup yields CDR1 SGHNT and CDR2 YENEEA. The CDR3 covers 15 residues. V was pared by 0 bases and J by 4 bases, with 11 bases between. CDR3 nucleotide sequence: TGTGCCAGCAGCTTAGAGGGAGTAGGCCCAGATACGCAGTATTTT. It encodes CASSLEGVGPDTQYF. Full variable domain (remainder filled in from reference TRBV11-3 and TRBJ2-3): EAGVVQSPRYKIIEKKQPVAFWCNPISGHNTLYWYLQNLGQGPELLIRYENEEAVDDSQLPKDRFSAERLKGVDSTLKIQPAELGDSAVYLCASSLEGVGPDTQYFGPGTRLTVL.

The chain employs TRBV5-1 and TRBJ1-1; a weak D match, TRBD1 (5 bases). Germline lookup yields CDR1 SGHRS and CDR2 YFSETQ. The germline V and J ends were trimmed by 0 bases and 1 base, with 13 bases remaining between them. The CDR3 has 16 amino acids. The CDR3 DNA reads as TGCGCCAGCAGCTTGGCCAAGGGACTAGGGAACACTGAAGCTTTCTTT. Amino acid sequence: CASSLAKGLGNTEAFF.

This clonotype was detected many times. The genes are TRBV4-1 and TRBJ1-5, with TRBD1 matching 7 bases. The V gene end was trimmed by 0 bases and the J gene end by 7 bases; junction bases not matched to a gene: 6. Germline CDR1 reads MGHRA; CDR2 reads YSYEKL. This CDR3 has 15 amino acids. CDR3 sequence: CASSQEEGGWQPQHF. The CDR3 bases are TGCGCCAGCAGCCAAGAAGAAGGGGGCTGGCAGCCCCAGCATTTT.

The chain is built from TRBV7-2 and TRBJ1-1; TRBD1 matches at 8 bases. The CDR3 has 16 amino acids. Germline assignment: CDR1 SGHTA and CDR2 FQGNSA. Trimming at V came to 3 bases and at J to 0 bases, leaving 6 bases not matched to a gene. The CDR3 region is CASSFRTGSMNTEAFF. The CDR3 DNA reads TGTGCCAGCAGCTTCCGGACAGGGAGCATGAACACTGAAGCTTTCTTT.